This is a list of T cell receptor beta chains from one sample in a study of OX40 agonist ivuxolimab in advanced cancers. TCRdb's copy holds only in-frame clones and misses some; the assay was immunoSEQ multiplex PCR. The repertoire holds about 85,000 clones, with roughly 84% as singletons. The sample was CD4+ or CD8+ T cells sorted from blood, taken in a trial of the OX40 agonist ivuxolimab. The receptors come from an adult with an advanced solid tumor such as melanoma, head and neck, liver or kidney cancer. Both conserved end residues are part of each CDR3. A D gene is named only where the DNA matches it firmly. Expanded clones are given a class, and other clones once, few, many or no size at all.

size	D	V	J	CDR3	DNA
.	.	TRBV6-1	TRBJ2-2	CASTVGAGELFF	TGTGCCAGCACCGTCGGAGCCGGGGAGCTGTTTTTT
.	TRBD1	TRBV9	TRBJ1-4	CASSVWTGENEKLFF	TGTGCCAGCAGCGTATGGACAGGGGAAAATGAAAAACTGTTTTTT
.	.	TRBV5-5	TRBJ2-2	CASSLYAGYTGELFF	TGTGCCAGCAGCTTATACGCTGGATACACCGGGGAGCTGTTTTTT
.	.	TRBV7-7	TRBJ1-1	CASSPLDGLEAFF	TGTGCCAGCAGCCCGCTGGACGGACTTGAAGCTTTCTTT
.	.	TRBV7-6	TRBJ2-7	CASSLAPGPYEQYF	TGTGCCAGCAGCTTAGCGCCAGGGCCCTACGAGCAGTACTTC
.	.	TRBV9	TRBJ1-1	CASSVGHENTEAFF	TGTGCCAGCAGCGTAGGGCATGAGAACACTGAAGCTTTCTTT
once	.	TRBV5-1	TRBJ1-6	CASSLGVTAVNSPLHF	TGCGCCAGCAGCCTGGGGGTTACGGCAGTTAATTCACCCCTCCACTTT
.	.	TRBV27	TRBJ1-3	CASSLYGKGGNTIYF	TGTGCCAGCAGTTTATACGGCAAAGGCGGAAACACCATATATTTT
.	.	TRBV6-1	TRBJ2-5	CASSAGGGTLETQYF	TGTGCCAGCAGCGCCGGTGGGGGGACTTTAGAGACCCAGTACTTC
.	TRBD1	TRBV5-5	TRBJ2-7	CASSPATGSKYEQYF	TGTGCCAGCAGCCCTGCGACAGGGAGTAAGTACGAGCAGTACTTC
.	TRBD1	TRBV11-2	TRBJ1-4	CASSMLGGARGYEKLFF	TGTGCCAGCAGCATGTTAGGGGGCGCGAGAGGTTATGAAAAACTGTTTTTT
.	TRBD1	TRBV19	TRBJ1-1	CASSILGQGGTEAFF	TGTGCCAGTAGTATACTGGGACAGGGCGGGACTGAAGCTTTCTTT
.	.	TRBV7-6	TRBJ1-5	CASSLDVNQPQHF	TGTGCCAGCAGCTTAGACGTTAATCAGCCCCAGCATTTT
.	.	TRBV5-4	TRBJ1-4	CASRRDNGNEKLFF	TGTGCCAGCAGGCGGGACAACGGGAATGAAAAACTGTTTTTT
.	TRBD2	TRBV10-1	TRBJ2-3	CASSASGGGVTQYF	TGCGCCAGCAGTGCTAGCGGGGGGGGTGTTACGCAGTATTTT
.	.	TRBV7-2	TRBJ2-2	CASRFQASTGELFF	TGTGCCAGCAGGTTCCAGGCGAGCACCGGGGAGCTGTTTTTT
.	.	TRBV11-2	TRBJ2-5	CASSPPINGRLGTQYF	TGTGCCAGCAGCCCGCCAATTAACGGGCGCCTAGGGACCCAGTACTTC
once	TRBD2	TRBV5-1	TRBJ2-1	CASSRRTSGGAISEQFF	TGCGCCAGCAGCCGAAGAACGAGCGGGGGGGCCATTAGTGAGCAGTTCTTC
.	.	TRBV27	TRBJ1-3	CASRTRGVSGNTIYF	TGTGCCAGCAGAACAAGAGGGGTATCTGGAAACACCATATATTTT
once	.	TRBV12-2	TRBJ2-5	CASRTRLAGQETQYF	TGTGCAAGTCGCACCAGACTAGCGGGACAAGAGACCCAGTACTTC
once	.	TRBV29-1	TRBJ1-5	CSVGGSNQPQHF	TGCAGCGTTGGGGGGAGCAATCAGCCCCAGCATTTT
.	TRBD2	TRBV6-5	TRBJ2-1	CASSTKRGAVNEQFF	TGTGCCAGCAGTACTAAGCGGGGGGCGGTCAATGAGCAGTTCTTC
.	TRBD2	TRBV4-2	TRBJ2-3	CASSQEVSGGLHSDTQYF	TGTGCCAGCAGCCAAGAAGTCAGCGGGGGGCTTCATTCAGATACGCAGTATTTT
.	TRBD1	TRBV19	TRBJ1-4	CASSTRQGGSEKLFF	TGTGCCAGTAGTACACGACAGGGCGGCAGTGAAAAACTGTTTTTT
.	.	TRBV18	TRBJ2-3	CASSPLLTDTQYF	TGTGCCAGCTCACCCCTCCTCACAGATACGCAGTATTTT
.	TRBD1	TRBV30	TRBJ1-2	CAWDTGGSYGYTF	TGTGCCTGGGATACAGGGGGCAGCTATGGCTACACCTTC
.	.	TRBV9	TRBJ1-2	CASSGRGAANYGYTF	TGTGCCAGCAGCGGGCGGGGGGCCGCTAACTATGGCTACACCTTC
.	.	TRBV9	TRBJ1-1	CASSTLQMNTEAFF	TGTGCCAGCAGCACCCTTCAAATGAACACTGAAGCTTTCTTT
.	.	TRBV4-2	TRBJ2-5	CASSQATAVGETQYF	TGTGCCAGCAGCCAAGCCACGGCCGTTGGCGAGACCCAGTACTTC
.	.	TRBV2	TRBJ1-5	CASSAGQLRNQPQHF	TGTGCCAGCAGTGCAGGACAACTCAGAAATCAGCCCCAGCATTTT
.	TRBD1	TRBV5-4	TRBJ2-3	CASSLVGQGTDTQYF	TGTGCCAGCAGCTTGGTAGGACAGGGCACAGATACGCAGTATTTT
.	.	TRBV7-9	TRBJ2-1	CASSFSVVGNEQFF	TGTGCCAGCAGCTTTTCAGTTGTAGGCAATGAGCAGTTCTTC
.	.	TRBV19	TRBJ2-5	CASSMGPRETQYF	TGTGCCAGTAGTATGGGCCCTCGGGAGACCCAGTACTTC
.	TRBD1	TRBV5-4	TRBJ1-2	CASNANRGGINYGYTF	TGTGCCAGCAACGCAAACCGAGGGGGCATAAACTATGGCTACACCTTC
.	.	TRBV5-1	TRBJ2-5	CASSLYRDTDPQYF	TGCGCCAGCAGCCTTTACCGGGACACCGATCCCCAGTACTTC
.	.	TRBV5-1	TRBJ2-3	CASSFDSPQDTQYF	TGCGCCAGCAGCTTCGACAGTCCCCAAGATACGCAGTATTTT
.	.	TRBV5-6	TRBJ2-1	CASSLTGQPYNEQFF	TGTGCCAGCAGCTTGACAGGGCAACCCTACAATGAGCAGTTCTTC
.	.	TRBV7-3	TRBJ2-6	CASSPTRESGANVLTF	TGTGCCAGCAGCCCCACCCGGGAGTCTGGGGCCAACGTCCTGACTTTC
.	.	TRBV5-1	TRBJ1-5	CASSPDSAGQPQHF	TGCGCCAGCAGCCCGGACTCGGCTGGTCAGCCCCAGCATTTT
.	.	TRBV15	TRBJ2-3	CATSRDPTSDTQYF	TGTGCCACCAGCAGAGATCCCACGTCAGATACGCAGTATTTT
.	.	TRBV18	TRBJ1-1	CASSLRGDTEAFF	TGTGCCAGCTCACTCCGTGGGGACACTGAAGCTTTCTTT
.	TRBD1	TRBV5-1	TRBJ1-5	CASRDRGEGPQHF	TGCGCCAGCAGGGACAGGGGCGAGGGACCCCAGCATTTT
.	TRBD1	TRBV5-1	TRBJ1-2	CASKEGAGNYGYTF	TGCGCCAGCAAAGAGGGGGCGGGGAACTATGGCTACACCTTC
once	.	TRBV6-6	TRBJ1-1	CASSYSIIKAFF	TGTGCCAGCAGTTACTCGATTATTAAGGCTTTCTTT
few	TRBD1	TRBV18	TRBJ2-2	CASSQWTGKDAGELFF	TGTGCCAGCTCCCAGTGGACAGGGAAAGATGCCGGGGAGCTGTTTTTT
.	.	TRBV7-2	TRBJ2-3	CASSPSANTDTQYF	TGTGCCAGCAGCCCTTCAGCGAATACAGATACGCAGTATTTT
few	.	TRBV5-6	TRBJ2-2	CASSFGGFLDKNTGELFF	TGTGCCAGCAGCTTCGGAGGGTTCCTGGACAAGAACACCGGGGAGCTGTTTTTT
.	TRBD2	TRBV28	TRBJ2-3	CASSFLWTSATDTQYF	TGTGCCAGCAGTTTTCTCTGGACTAGCGCCACAGATACGCAGTATTTT
.	.	TRBV19	TRBJ2-5	CASSIRQRETQYF	TGTGCCAGTAGTATTCGGCAAAGGGAGACCCAGTACTTC
.	TRBD2	TRBV7-2	TRBJ2-4	CASSLAVRYSGRSLGKNIQYF	TGTGCCAGCAGCTTAGCGGTTAGGTATAGCGGGAGGTCGTTAGGCAAAAACATTCAGTACTTC
.	.	TRBV4-1	TRBJ2-7	CASSRQNTRDGYSYEQYF	TGCGCCAGCAGCCGCCAGAATACCCGGGACGGTTACTCCTACGAGCAGTACTTC
.	.	TRBV7-3	TRBJ1-1	CASSLTGTNTEAFF	TGTGCCAGCAGCTTAACAGGGACGAACACTGAAGCTTTCTTT
.	TRBD1	TRBV6-6	TRBJ1-1	CASRPRTGGGTEAFF	TGTGCCAGCAGACCTCGGACAGGGGGGGGCACTGAAGCTTTCTTT
once	.	TRBV5-1	TRBJ1-1	CASSFGQGKMNTEAFF	TGCGCCAGCAGCTTTGGGCAGGGAAAAATGAACACTGAAGCTTTCTTT
.	.	TRBV2	TRBJ2-2	CASSVLWDTGELFF	TGTGCCAGCAGTGTACTATGGGACACCGGGGAGCTGTTTTTT
.	.	TRBV6-6	TRBJ1-5	CASSYPDQPQHF	TGTGCCAGCAGTTATCCGGATCAGCCCCAGCATTTT
.	.	TRBV5-8	TRBJ1-5	CASSLLSRDQPQHF	TGTGCCAGCAGCTTGTTATCCAGGGATCAGCCCCAGCATTTT